Presented here are 22 T cell receptor beta chains from one specimen sequenced in a study of T-cell reconstitution after alpha-beta-depleted transplantation in children. Library preparation (for TCRbeta) was performed with unique molecular identifiers. MiXCR, run by TCRdb on the PCR reads, gives a single entry per CDR3 protein. The sample yields 500,000 to 750,000 distinct CDR3 sequences, 25% to 30% seen once. Material: PBMCs, obtained before TCRalphabeta/CD19-depleted stem cell transplant. The receptors originated from a boy less than two years old with Wiskott-Aldrich syndrome, due to receive a stem cell transplant.

The genes are TRBV10-2 and TRBJ2-7; D perhaps matches TRBD1 (6 bases). The CDR3 sequence is 12 residues long. Germline V CDR1 and CDR2: WSHSY, SAAADI. Trimming stripped 10 bases from V and 2 bases from J, with 12 bases between. The CDR3 protein is CATQDRTYEQYF. CDR3 bases: TGCGCCACGCAGGACAGAACCTACGAGCAGTACTTC.

This clonotype has just one count. V is TRBV5-1 and J is TRBJ1-5; 7 bases are shared with TRBD1. Germline V lookup: CDR1 SGHRS, CDR2 YFSETQ. J was trimmed by 6 bases and V by 0 bases; bases with no gene match: 12. CDR3 length: 17 residues. This CDR3 is CASSLAPGGGTSQPQHF. The CDR3, as DNA: TGCGCCAGCAGCTTGGCCCCAGGAGGGGGCACCTCTCAGCCCCAGCATTTT.

The genes are TRBV7-9 and TRBJ1-5; TRBD1 agrees at 7 bases. V lost 1 base, J lost 10 bases, and 10 bases stayed unmatched. The CDR3 consists of 15 residues. Germline-derived CDR1 and CDR2 are SEHNR and FQNEAQ (reference sequence). The CDR3 is CASSLGDSGSHPQHF. The CDR3 DNA reads as TGTGCCAGCAGCTTAGGGGACAGTGGGAGTCACCCCCAGCATTTT.

This clonotype turned up a few times. This chain uses TRBV5-1 with TRBJ2-1; D call uncertain. Germline CDR1 is SGHRS and CDR2 is YFSETQ. CDR3 size: 14 residues. The V end lost 0 bases, the J end lost 2 bases, and 6 bases lay between the germline ends. The CDR3 DNA reads TGCGCCAGCAGCTTGGGTGCAGCCTACAATGAGCAGTTCTTC. Its protein product is CASSLGAAYNEQFF.

This clonotype was seen only a few times. The chain joins TRBV12-3 or TRBV12-4 to TRBJ1-3; 7 nucleotides align to TRBD1. The CDR3 totals 13 residues. With V trimmed by 7 bases and J by 4 bases, 4 bases remained unmatched. This chain's CDR3 is CASNRGQGNTIYF. CDR3 DNA sequence: TGTGCCAGCAACAGGGGACAGGGAAACACCATATATTTT.

The chain combines TRBV4-1 with TRBJ2-2; 9 bases agree with TRBD1. Germline CDR1 MGHRA, CDR2 YSYEKL. With 3 bases clipped from V and 4 bases from J, the junction kept 6 bases outside the gene matches. This CDR3 is 16 amino acids long. CDR3 sequence (DNA): TGCGCCAGCAGCCATACAGGGGGCGCTGGCACCGGGGAGCTGTTTTTT. Translated: CASSHTGGAGTGELFF.

The chain links TRBV28 to TRBJ1-6; unclear D gene. Deletions cut 2 bases from V and 6 bases from J, with 8 bases between. Germline V CDR1 and CDR2: MDHEN, SYDVKM. This CDR3 comprises 14 residues. The CDR3 region is CASSLTPINSPLHF. CDR3 in DNA: TGTGCCAGCAGTTTAACCCCCATTAATTCACCCCTCCACTTT.

The chain has TRBV6-2 or TRBV6-3 and TRBJ2-7; no reliable D call. This CDR3 spans 14 amino acids. V gave up 6 bases and J gave up 2 bases, with 14 bases separating them. The germline gives CDR1 MNHEY, CDR2 SVGEGT. The DNA for the CDR3 is TGTGCCAGCAGCCAGCCGCGGCTAGCCTACGAGCAGTACTTC. Translation gives CASSQPRLAYEQYF.

The rearrangement joins TRBV28 to TRBJ2-3, with 15 bases lining up with TRBD2. CDR1 and CDR2 from the germline V gene are MDHEN and SYDVKM. This CDR3 contains 16 residues. Losses at the gene ends were 7 bases for V and 4 bases for J; bases not matched to a gene: 6. DNA of the CDR3: TGTGCCAGCAATCCGGGACTAGCGGGAGGTTCAGATACGCAGTATTTT. Protein sequence: CASNPGLAGGSDTQYF.

This clonotype occurred many times. This chain connects TRBV5-1 to TRBJ2-5; perhaps D is TRBD1 or TRBD2 (5 bases each). Germline assignment: CDR1 SGHRS and CDR2 YFSETQ. V lost 1 base, J lost 5 bases, and 15 bases lay in between. This CDR3 is built from 15 residues. CDR3 protein: CASSLTWDRVETQYF. DNA for the CDR3: TGCGCCAGCAGCTTGACCTGGGACCGAGTGGAGACCCAGTACTTC.

The chain employs TRBV12-3 or TRBV12-4 and TRBJ2-2; 10 bases fit TRBD2. The CDR3 is made up of 16 amino acids. V dropped 6 bases and J dropped 1; count of bases not matched to a gene: 5. The CDR3 is CASSVPSGRNTGELFF. The CDR3 nucleotides read TGTGCCAGCAGCGTACCTAGCGGGAGGAACACCGGGGAGCTGTTTTTT.

This clonotype has only a few counts. The rearrangement uses TRBV19 and TRBJ2-1, with TRBD2 as a possible D gene (5 bases). This CDR3 is 16 amino acids long. The V end lost 5 bases, the J end lost 0 bases, and 14 bases lay between the germline ends. Germline V gene lookup returns CDR1 LNHDA and CDR2 SQIVND (reference sequence). The CDR3 here is CASSLHLEGSYNEQFF. CDR3 bases: TGTGCCAGTAGTCTCCACCTTGAGGGCTCCTACAATGAGCAGTTCTTC. Full variable domain (outside the CDR3, taken from reference TRBV19 and TRBJ2-1): DGGITQSPKYLFRKEGQNVTLSCEQNLNHDAMYWYRQDPGQGLRLIYYSQIVNDFQKGDIAEGYSVSREKKESFPLTVTSAQKNPTAFYLCASSLHLEGSYNEQFFGPGTRLTVL.

This clonotype was seen a handful of times. The chain combines TRBV20-1 with TRBJ2-1, with 13 bases identical to TRBD2. With 3 bases clipped from V and 3 bases from J, the junction kept 5 bases outside the gene matches. CDR1 is DFQATT and CDR2 is SNEGSKA in the germline V gene (reference sequence). This CDR3 is built from 16 residues. CDR3 in amino acids: CSARARTSGSYNEQFF. In DNA, the CDR3 is TGCAGTGCTAGGGCTAGGACTAGCGGGAGCTACAATGAGCAGTTCTTC.

This clonotype came up a few times. The V call is TRBV10-3, the J call TRBJ2-5; 15 positions agree with TRBD2. CDR1 and CDR2 (germline): ENHRY, SYGVKD. The CDR3 sequence is 17 residues long. V shed 6 bases and J 2 bases; nucleotides not matched to a gene: 7. The CDR3 nucleotides read TGTGCCATCAGCAGAGGACTAGCGGGAGGGTTACAAGAGACCCAGTACTTC. Protein product: CAISRGLAGGLQETQYF.

The chain employs TRBV5-1 and TRBJ2-2; D not resolved. This CDR3 contains 15 residues. The V end was cut by 1 base, the J end by 6 bases, with 13 bases between. Germline V lookup: CDR1 SGHRS, CDR2 YFSETQ. CDR3 residues: CASSLQVGVAGELFF. The CDR3 DNA follows: TGCGCCAGCAGCTTGCAAGTAGGAGTAGCCGGGGAGCTGTTTTTT.

This clonotype has just a few counts. The chain carries TRBV6-1 and TRBJ2-3; D uncertain. Germline CDR1 is MNHNS and CDR2 is SASEGT. V lost 5 bases and J lost 6, with 18 bases in between. The CDR3 sequence is 15 residues long. The CDR3 DNA follows: TGTGCCAGCAGTCAAACCCCCGGGCGTAGGGATACGCAGTATTTT. Its protein is CASSQTPGRRDTQYF.

This clonotype was counted at least ten times. The chain is built from TRBV5-1 and TRBJ2-2; 7 bases align to TRBD1. V lost 4 bases to trimming and J lost 0 bases; unmatched junction nucleotides: 12. The CDR3 consists of 18 residues. Germline assignment: CDR1 SGHRS and CDR2 YFSETQ. The CDR3 nucleotides are TGCGCCAGCAGCCCCCCTTTACCCGGGACAGCGAACACCGGGGAGCTGTTTTTT. Residues: CASSPPLPGTANTGELFF.

This clonotype turned up a few times. V and J are TRBV12-3 or TRBV12-4 and TRBJ2-7; D gene ambiguous. V shed 1 base and J shed 2 bases, with 9 bases lying between them. The CDR3 sequence is 14 residues long. CDR3 in amino acids: CASSLVKFPYEQYF. The CDR3 bases are TGTGCCAGCAGTTTAGTGAAATTCCCCTACGAGCAGTACTTC.

This clonotype showed up just a few times. This chain connects TRBV3-1 to TRBJ1-2; D is unresolved. Germline-derived CDR1 and CDR2 are LGHDT and YNNKEL (reference sequence). CDR3 length equals 14 residues. Trimming cost V 1 base and J 8 bases, with 14 bases left between them. Here the CDR3 reads CASSQVRTTEGYTF. The DNA for the CDR3 is TGTGCCAGCAGCCAAGTACGTACGACGGAAGGCTACACCTTC.

This clonotype was counted between two and nine times. The genes are TRBV5-1 and TRBJ1-3; D is perhaps TRBD1 (6 bases). This CDR3 spans 16 amino acids. Germline CDR1 SGHRS, CDR2 YFSETQ. V gave up 3 bases and J gave up 0 bases, with 13 bases separating them. The CDR3 DNA reads TGCGCCAGCAGCTCCAGGGGCGGTGTCTCTGGAAACACCATATATTTT. This encodes CASSSRGGVSGNTIYF.

This rearrangement joins TRBV6-1 to TRBJ2-1; D is unclear. The CDR3 extends over 13 amino acids. Germline V gene sequence: CDR1 MNHNS, CDR2 SASEGT. V was trimmed by 5 bases and J by 5 bases, leaving 10 bases between them. CDR3 residues: CASSTYWNNEQFF. CDR3 sequence (DNA): TGTGCCAGCAGTACGTACTGGAACAATGAGCAGTTCTTC.

This clonotype occurred a few times. The chain combines TRBV10-3 with TRBJ1-4; 8 bases line up with TRBD1. Germline values: CDR1 ENHRY, CDR2 SYGVKD. This CDR3 contains 15 residues. Trimming took 0 bases from V and 7 from J; bases not matched to a gene: 4. The CDR3 DNA reads TGTGCCATCAGTGAGTCGGCGGACAGGGCTGAAAAACTGTTTTTT. Its translation: CAISESADRAEKLFF.